The next 28 T cell receptor beta chains were all read from a single sample in a study of post-analysis software for immune sequencing data. Study outcomes and limitations: TRBV5-6, TRBV5-1 and TRBV20-1 were among several TRBV segments more frequent in patients than controls.

These receptors' targets are unknown. Unique molecular identifiers were carried by the TCR beta cDNA libraries. A single record per CDR3 protein comes from TCRdb applying MiXCR to the PCR reads. The sample has more than 450,000 distinct CDR3 sequences, approximately 31% seen once; the top ten hold about 6%. The sequenced sample was blood. The receptor set was obtained from a girl younger than 18 with multiple sclerosis.

The V gene is TRBV6-1, the J gene TRBJ1-2; TRBD1 agrees at 7 bases. Germline V lookup: CDR1 MNHNS, CDR2 SASEGT. The length of the CDR3 is 15 residues. V lost 5 bases to trimming and J lost 5 bases; unmatched junction nucleotides: 11. In nucleotides, the CDR3 is TGTGCCAGCAGTACAGTACCGGGACAGCTTTATGGCTACACCTTC. It yields the protein CASSTVPGQLYGYTF.

There are a few counts of this clonotype. The V call is TRBV28, the J call TRBJ1-2; maybe TRBD1 (5 bases). The germline V and J ends were trimmed by 6 bases and 6 bases, with 20 bases remaining between them. From germline, CDR1 is MDHEN and CDR2 SYDVKM. The CDR3 runs to 15 residues. The CDR3 sequence: CASSFAARGRNGYTF. In DNA, the CDR3 is TGTGCCAGCAGCTTCGCGGCCCGGGGACGAAATGGCTACACCTTC.

The chain has TRBV7-9 and TRBJ1-2; 7 bases map to TRBD1. The V gene's germline CDR1 is SEHNR and CDR2 FQNEAQ (reference sequence). The CDR3 consists of 14 residues. V trimming: 7 bases; J trimming: 2 bases; junction bases outside the gene matches: 7. CDR3 amino acids: CASTSRQGNYGYTF. CDR3 bases: TGTGCCAGCACCTCGCGACAGGGAAACTATGGCTACACCTTC.

In DNA, the CDR3 is TGTGCCAGCAGAGGGACTAGACGAGATACGCAGTATTTT. Translated, it gives CASRGTRRDTQYF. This chain uses TRBV6-5 with TRBJ2-3, with 8 bases aligning to TRBD2. J was trimmed by 5 bases and V by 6 bases; bases with no gene match: 4. Germline CDR1 MNHEY, CDR2 SVGAGI. The CDR3 has 13 amino acids.

The V and J genes are TRBV3-1 and TRBJ2-5; 12 bases align to TRBD1. The end of the DNA is better explained by TRBJ2-1, so the J call may be wrong. Germline V CDR1 and CDR2: LGHDT, YNNKEL (reference sequence). The CDR3 has 15 residues. The DNA of the CDR3 is TGTGCCAGCAGCCAAGGGGACAGGGGGCAAGAGACCCAGTTCTTC. Residues: CASSQGDRGQETQFF.

The chain joins TRBV9 to TRBJ1-2; D possibly corresponds to TRBD1 (6 bases). The CDR3 is 15 amino acids. V was clipped by 6 bases and J by 0 bases, with 15 bases between them. Per germline, CDR1 SGDLS and CDR2 YYNGEE. The CDR3 here is CASTPRGVANYGYTF. DNA for the CDR3: TGTGCCAGCACCCCAAGGGGGGTTGCTAACTATGGCTACACCTTC.

This clonotype was seen at least ten times. The genes are TRBV6-5 and TRBJ2-1, with TRBD2 matching 11 bases. After removal of 5 bases from V and 6 bases from J, the junction contained 6 bases not matched to a gene. Germline CDR1 MNHEY, CDR2 SVGAGI. This CDR3 spans 15 amino acids. CDR3 in DNA: TGTGCCAGCAGTCATCTAGCGGGGGGACCCAATGAGCAGTTCTTC. Encoded protein: CASSHLAGGPNEQFF.

A few counts support this clonotype. The rearrangement links TRBV5-1 to TRBJ1-1; 10 bases are shared with TRBD1. CDR1 SGHRS and CDR2 YFSETQ come from the germline V gene. The ends lost 4 bases at V and 9 bases at J; junction bases unmatched: 15. The CDR3 is made up of 16 amino acids. CDR3 protein: CASSHGTGVQQIQAFF. Here the CDR3 DNA reads TGCGCCAGCAGCCACGGGACAGGGGTTCAGCAAATTCAAGCTTTCTTT.

The rearrangement uses TRBV25-1 and TRBJ1-1; perhaps TRBD1 as D (6 bases). The germline V and J ends were trimmed by 1 base and 0 bases, with 12 bases remaining between them. The CDR3 has 16 residues. CDR1 and CDR2 from the germline V gene are MGHDK and SYGVNS. DNA of the CDR3: TGTGCCAGCAGTGAATGGGGGGGCCCCATGAACACTGAAGCTTTCTTT. Encoded protein: CASSEWGGPMNTEAFF.

This clonotype was counted between two and nine times. The gene calls are TRBV5-1 and TRBJ2-5; TRBD2 might be the D (6 bases). Germline V gene lookup returns CDR1 SGHRS and CDR2 YFSETQ. CDR3 size: 20 residues. V was trimmed by 1 base and J by 1 base, leaving 26 bases between them. CDR3 in amino acids: CASSLKAGRPVGETQETQYF. The CDR3 bases are TGCGCCAGCAGCTTGAAGGCAGGGAGGCCGGTTGGAGAAACCCAAGAGACCCAGTACTTC.

This rearrangement joins TRBV6-2 or TRBV6-3 to TRBJ1-1; unclear D gene. Germline V CDR1 and CDR2: MNHEY, SVGEGT. Deletions cut 5 bases from V and 6 bases from J, with 10 bases between. The CDR3 runs to 12 residues. Written as DNA, the CDR3 is TGTGCCAGCAGTGAAGGGAGCCCTGAAGCTTTCTTT. It is translated as CASSEGSPEAFF.

The J gene is TRBJ1-2, the V gene TRBV3-1; D is undetermined. Trimming left V 0 bases short and J 4 bases short, with 6 bases between. Germline lookup yields CDR1 LGHDT and CDR2 YNNKEL (reference sequence). The CDR3 extends over 13 amino acids. DNA for the CDR3: TGTGCCAGCAGCCAAGATGGACTCTATGGCTACACCTTC. Its translation is CASSQDGLYGYTF.

This chain connects TRBV5-4 to TRBJ2-3, with 15 bases identical to TRBD2. This CDR3 has 16 residues. V lost 4 bases to trimming and J lost 5 bases; unmatched junction nucleotides: 5. Germline CDR1 reads SGHNT; CDR2 reads YYREEE (reference sequence). CDR3: CASSGGLAGGQDTQYF. The CDR3 DNA reads as TGTGCCAGCAGCGGGGGACTAGCGGGGGGACAAGATACGCAGTATTTT.

This clonotype was found once. This may arise from a read error, as a much more abundant clone is one base away. This chain uses TRBV5-1 with TRBJ1-2, with D possibly TRBD1 on 5 matching bases. CDR3 length equals 13 residues. Germline assignment: CDR1 SGHRS and CDR2 YFSETQ. CDR3 sequence: CAGSLGTDYGYTF. The CDR3 DNA reads as TGCGCCGGCAGCCTCGGGACGGACTATGGCTACACCTTC. Based on the CDR3 plus reference TRBV5-1 and TRBJ1-2, the full variable domain is KAGVTQTPRYLIKTRGQQVTLSCSPISGHRSVSWYQQTPGQGLQFLFEYFSETQRNKGNFPGRFSGRQFSNSRSEMNVSTLELGDSALYLCAGSLGTDYGYTFGSGTRLTVV.

Notes on this clonotype: Just one base apart from a much larger clone, this may be a read error. The rearrangement uses TRBV20-1 and TRBJ2-7, with TRBD2 matching 9 bases. J gave up 7 bases and V 1 base, and 11 bases lay outside the gene matches. Germline values: CDR1 DFQATT, CDR2 SNEGSKA (reference sequence). This CDR3 is built from 15 residues. Written as DNA, the CDR3 is TGCAGTGCTAGAGTGGGCGGGGGGGCCAAAGATGAGCAGTACTTC. As protein: CSARVGGGAKDEQYF.

The V call is TRBV6-1, the J call TRBJ1-1; D not resolved. CDR1 is MNHNS and CDR2 is SASEGT in the germline V gene. The CDR3 has 14 amino acids. Trimming left V 6 bases short and J 3 bases short, with 14 bases between. CDR3 sequence (DNA): TGTGCCAGCAGAGCCGCATCCGGGGACACTGAAGCTTTCTTT. Protein: CASRAASGDTEAFF.

This clonotype has just one count. The chain joins TRBV5-1 to TRBJ2-5, with unresolved D. The germline gives CDR1 SGHRS, CDR2 YFSETQ. Trimming stripped 0 bases from V and 10 bases from J, with 19 bases between. The CDR3 loop spans 15 amino acids. CDR3 sequence (DNA): TGCGCCAGCAGCTTGGCTGGGGTCGGCAGCAAAGGCCAGTACTTC. This codes for CASSLAGVGSKGQYF.

The table lists this clonotype with a few counts. V usage is TRBV2 and J usage is TRBJ1-5, with 7 positions matching TRBD1. Germline V gene sequence: CDR1 SNHLY, CDR2 FYNNEI. This CDR3 has 13 amino acids. J gave up 4 bases and V 6 bases, and 3 bases lay outside the gene matches. The CDR3 region has the DNA TGTGCCAGCAGAGAGGGACAGAATCAGCCCCAGCATTTT. Translating it yields CASREGQNQPQHF.

This clonotype was counted only a few times. V and J are TRBV6-5 and TRBJ1-4, with 9 bases matching TRBD1. The CDR3 runs 15 residues. From germline, CDR1 is MNHEY and CDR2 SVGAGI. Trimming took 5 bases from V and 6 from J; bases not matched to a gene: 7. The CDR3 loop is CASSRPGQGDEKLFF. The DNA of the CDR3 is TGTGCCAGCAGTAGACCGGGACAGGGAGATGAAAAACTGTTTTTT.

V is TRBV12-3 or TRBV12-4 and J is TRBJ1-5; D perhaps matches TRBD1 (5 bases). Trimming stripped 2 bases from V and 4 bases from J, with 15 bases between. The CDR3 runs to 16 residues. This CDR3 is CASSLRRDALNQPQHF. As DNA, the CDR3 is TGTGCCAGCAGTTTAAGACGGGACGCCTTAAATCAGCCCCAGCATTTT.

The chain carries TRBV6-1 and TRBJ1-1; D is unclear. This CDR3 contains 16 residues. CDR1 is MNHNS and CDR2 is SASEGT in the germline V gene. Trimming pared 1 base from V and 3 bases from J, leaving 15 bases between. The CDR3 sequence: CASSEGPHVHDTEAFF. The CDR3 DNA reads TGTGCCAGCAGTGAAGGCCCACATGTACACGACACTGAAGCTTTCTTT.

The gene calls are TRBV20-1 and TRBJ1-2; the match to TRBD1 covers 7 bases. CDR3 size: 13 residues. Per the germline V gene, CDR1 is DFQATT and CDR2 is SNEGSKA (reference sequence). DNA of the CDR3: TGCAGCGCCTACAGGGGTCTTGACTATGGCTACACCTTC. It is translated as CSAYRGLDYGYTF.

This clonotype was counted only a few times. The chain combines TRBV20-1 with TRBJ2-6; D is undetermined. The CDR3 extends over 12 amino acids. Per the germline V gene, CDR1 is DFQATT and CDR2 is SNEGSKA (reference sequence). Deletions cut 7 bases from V and 0 bases from J, with 4 bases between. CDR3 DNA sequence: TGCAGTGGGGACTCTGGGGCCAACGTCCTGACTTTC. This gives the protein CSGDSGANVLTF.

The chain recombines TRBV20-1 with TRBJ1-6; D not resolved. The CDR3 has 14 residues. Trimming pared 3 bases from V and 6 bases from J, leaving 12 bases between. Germline values: CDR1 DFQATT, CDR2 SNEGSKA (reference sequence). The CDR3 nucleotides read TGCAGTGCTAGGGTCGGCATGACTAATTCACCCCTCCACTTT. Protein: CSARVGMTNSPLHF.

Details on this clonotype: The junction and the germline gene differ at one end; a read error may be behind it. The J gene is TRBJ2-6, the V gene TRBV14, with D possibly TRBD2 on 6 matching bases. There are 16 residues in the CDR3. Germline loops: CDR1 SGHDN, CDR2 FVKESK. CDR3 sequence (DNA): TGTGCCAGCAGCCAAGATCGGAGGGCTGGGACCAACGTCCTGACTTTC. This encodes CASSQDRRAGTNVLTF. Full variable domain (missing parts from reference TRBV14 and TRBJ2-6): EAGVTQFPSHSVIEKGQTVTLRCDPISGHDNLYWYRRVMGKEIKFLLHFVKESKQDESGMPNNRFLAERTGGTYSTLKVQPAELEDSGVYFCASSQDRRAGTNVLTFGAGSRLTVL.

This clonotype was recorded a few times. The V and J genes are TRBV29-1 and TRBJ1-4; TRBD1 might be the D (5 bases). V was trimmed by 3 bases and J by 4 bases, leaving 9 bases between them. Germline loops: CDR1 SQVTM, CDR2 ANQGSEA. This CDR3 contains 13 residues. The CDR3 loop reads CSVDRVLNEKLFF. The CDR3 bases are TGCAGCGTTGACAGGGTGCTTAATGAAAAACTGTTTTTT. The full variable domain, its missing parts supplied by reference TRBV29-1 and TRBJ1-4, is SAVISQKPSRDICQRGTSLTIQCQVDSQVTMMFWYRQQPGQSLTLIATANQGSEATYESGFVIDKFPISRPNLTFSTLTVSNMSPEDSSIYLCSVDRVLNEKLFFGSGTQLSVL.

V is TRBV2 and J is TRBJ1-2; unclear D gene. Trimming cost V 6 bases and J 4 bases, with 18 bases left between them. CDR1 is SNHLY, CDR2 FYNNEI, per germline. CDR3 length: 15 residues. This CDR3 is CASRTDPRNPYGYTF. CDR3 coding DNA: TGTGCCAGCAGAACCGACCCCAGGAACCCCTATGGCTACACCTTC.

On this clonotype: One end of the junction varies from germline; a read error may be responsible. The chain uses TRBV29-1 and TRBJ2-6; tentative D call: TRBD1 (5 bases). CDR3 length: 17 amino acids. Germline assignment: CDR1 SQVTM and CDR2 ANQGSEA. The CDR3 nucleotides are TGCAGCGTTGAAAGTCTAGGCCCACGTTCTGGGGCCAACGTCCCGACTTTC. Protein product: CSVESLGPRSGANVPTF.